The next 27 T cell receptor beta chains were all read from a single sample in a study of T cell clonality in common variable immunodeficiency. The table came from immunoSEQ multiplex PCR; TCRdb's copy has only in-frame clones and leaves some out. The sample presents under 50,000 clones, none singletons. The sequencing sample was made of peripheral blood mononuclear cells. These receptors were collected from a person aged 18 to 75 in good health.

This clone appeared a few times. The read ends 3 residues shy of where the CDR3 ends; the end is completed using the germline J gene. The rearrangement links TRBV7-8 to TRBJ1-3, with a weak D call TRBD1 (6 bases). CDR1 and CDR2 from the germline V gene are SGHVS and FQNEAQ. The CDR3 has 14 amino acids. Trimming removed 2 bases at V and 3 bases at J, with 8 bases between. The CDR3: CASSLQGRGNTIYF. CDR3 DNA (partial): TGTGCCAGCAGCTTACAGGGGCGTGGAAACACC.

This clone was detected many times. The chain's CDR3 is CAITDTTDTYTF. CDR3 DNA, as far as it was read: TGTGCCATCACTGATACCACAGATACC. The chain is built from TRBV10-3 and TRBJ1-2, with D unresolved. The sequence runs out 3 residues before the end of the CDR3; the remainder is reconstructed from the germline J gene. This CDR3 comprises 12 residues. CDR1 and CDR2 from the germline V gene are ENHRY and SYGVKD.

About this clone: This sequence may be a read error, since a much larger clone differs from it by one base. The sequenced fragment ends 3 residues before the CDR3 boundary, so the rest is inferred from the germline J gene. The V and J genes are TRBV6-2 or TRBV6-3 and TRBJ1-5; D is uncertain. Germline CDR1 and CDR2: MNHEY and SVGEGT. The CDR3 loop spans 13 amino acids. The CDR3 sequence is CACSSDFFQPQHF. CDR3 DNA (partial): TGTGCCTGCAGTTCAGACTTTTTCCAGCCC.

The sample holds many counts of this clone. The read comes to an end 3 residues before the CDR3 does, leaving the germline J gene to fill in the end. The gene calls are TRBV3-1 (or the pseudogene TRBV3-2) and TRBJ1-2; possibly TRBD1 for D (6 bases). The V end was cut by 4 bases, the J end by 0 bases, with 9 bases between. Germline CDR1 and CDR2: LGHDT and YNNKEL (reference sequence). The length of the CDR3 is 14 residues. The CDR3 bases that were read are TGTGCCAGCAGCCCCGGGACACCTAACTATGGC. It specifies CASSPGTPNYG. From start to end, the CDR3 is CASSPGTPNYGYTF.

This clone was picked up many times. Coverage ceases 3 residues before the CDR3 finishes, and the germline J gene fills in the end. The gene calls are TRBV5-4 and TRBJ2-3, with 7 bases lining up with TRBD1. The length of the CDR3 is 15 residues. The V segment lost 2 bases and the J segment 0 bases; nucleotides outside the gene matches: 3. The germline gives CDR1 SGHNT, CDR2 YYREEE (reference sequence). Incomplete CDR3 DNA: TGTGCCAGCAGCTTTGGGGGACAGAGCACAGATACG. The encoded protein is CASSFGGQSTDT. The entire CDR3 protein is CASSFGGQSTDTQYF. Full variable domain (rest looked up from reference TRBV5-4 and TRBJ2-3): ETGVTQSPTHLIKTRGQQVTLRCSSQSGHNTVSWYQQALGQGPQFIFQYYREEENGRGNFPPRFSGLQFPNYSSELNVNALELDDSALYLCASSFGGQSTDTQYFGPGTRLTVL.

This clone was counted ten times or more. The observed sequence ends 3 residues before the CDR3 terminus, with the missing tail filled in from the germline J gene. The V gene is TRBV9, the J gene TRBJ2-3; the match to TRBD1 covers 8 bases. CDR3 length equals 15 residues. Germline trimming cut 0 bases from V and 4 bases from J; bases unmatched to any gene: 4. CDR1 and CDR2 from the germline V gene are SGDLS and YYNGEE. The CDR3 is CASSVGTGGADTQYF. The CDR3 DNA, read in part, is TGTGCCAGCAGCGTAGGAACAGGGGGTGCAGATACG.

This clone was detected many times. The CDR3 protein is CASSPRRSGVADEQFF. Partial CDR3 DNA: TGTGCCAGCTCACCGAGGAGGTCAGGGGTAGCCGATGAG. The V gene is TRBV18, the J gene TRBJ2-1, with TRBD1 as a possible D gene (6 bases). With the read ending 3 residues before the CDR3 end, the germline J gene is used to fill in that end. The CDR3 sequence is 16 residues long. CDR1 and CDR2 (germline): KGHSH, LQKENI. With 3 bases removed from V and 8 bases from J, the gap between germline ends came to 20 bases.

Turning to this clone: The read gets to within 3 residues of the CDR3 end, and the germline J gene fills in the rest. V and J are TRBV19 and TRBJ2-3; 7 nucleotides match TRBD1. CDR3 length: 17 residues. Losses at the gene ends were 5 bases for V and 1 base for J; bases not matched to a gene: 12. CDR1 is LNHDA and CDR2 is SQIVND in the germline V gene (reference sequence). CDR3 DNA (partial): TGTGCCAGTAGTCCGAAAACAACCGGGACAGGCACAGATACG. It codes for CASSPKTTGTGTDT. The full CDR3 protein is CASSPKTTGTGTDTQYF.

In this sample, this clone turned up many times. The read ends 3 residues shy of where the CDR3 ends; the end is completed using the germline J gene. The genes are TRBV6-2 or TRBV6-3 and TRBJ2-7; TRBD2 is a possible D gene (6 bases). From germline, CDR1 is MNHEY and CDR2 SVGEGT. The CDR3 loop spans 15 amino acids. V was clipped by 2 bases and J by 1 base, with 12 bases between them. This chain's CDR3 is CASSYGAGKSYEQYF. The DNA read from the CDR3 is TGTGCCAGCAGTTACGGTGCGGGGAAGTCCTACGAG.

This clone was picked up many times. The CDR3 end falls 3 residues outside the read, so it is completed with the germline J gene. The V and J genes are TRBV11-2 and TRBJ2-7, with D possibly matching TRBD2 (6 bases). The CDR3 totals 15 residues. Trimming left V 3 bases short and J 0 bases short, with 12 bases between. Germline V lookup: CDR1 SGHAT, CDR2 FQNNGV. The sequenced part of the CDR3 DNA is TGTGCCAGCAGCTTCAGGAGGGGCTCCTCCTACGAG. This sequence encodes CASSFRRGSSYE. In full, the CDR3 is CASSFRRGSSYEQYF.

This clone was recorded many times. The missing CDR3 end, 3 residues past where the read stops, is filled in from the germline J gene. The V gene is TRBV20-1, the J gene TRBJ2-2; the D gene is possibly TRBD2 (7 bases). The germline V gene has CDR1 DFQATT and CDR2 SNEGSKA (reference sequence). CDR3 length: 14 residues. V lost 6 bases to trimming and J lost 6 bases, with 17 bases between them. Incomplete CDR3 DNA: TGCAGTGCCCGAAGCGGGGAGGGGGCCGGGGAG. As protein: CSARSGEGAGE. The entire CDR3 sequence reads CSARSGEGAGELFF.

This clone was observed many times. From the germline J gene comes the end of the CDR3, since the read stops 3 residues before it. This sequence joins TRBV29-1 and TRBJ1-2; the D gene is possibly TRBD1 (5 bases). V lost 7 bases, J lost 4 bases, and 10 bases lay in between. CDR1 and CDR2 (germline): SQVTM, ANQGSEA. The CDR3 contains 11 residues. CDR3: CSGSTGYGYTF. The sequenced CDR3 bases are TGCAGCGGCAGTACAGGCTATGGC.

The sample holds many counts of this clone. CDR3 DNA (partial): TGCGCCAGCAGCCCCCTACAGGGGAACGTCCGCATT. It encodes CASSPLQGNVRI. The full CDR3 is CASSPLQGNVRIQYF. This sequence joins TRBV5-1 and TRBJ2-4; 7 nucleotides align to TRBD1. The CDR3 goes on 3 residues after the read ends, and that part is filled in from the germline J gene. The length of the CDR3 is 15 residues. The junction had 13 bases not matched to a gene; V was cut back by 4 bases and J by 9 bases. The germline CDR1 and CDR2 sequences are SGHRS and YFSETQ.

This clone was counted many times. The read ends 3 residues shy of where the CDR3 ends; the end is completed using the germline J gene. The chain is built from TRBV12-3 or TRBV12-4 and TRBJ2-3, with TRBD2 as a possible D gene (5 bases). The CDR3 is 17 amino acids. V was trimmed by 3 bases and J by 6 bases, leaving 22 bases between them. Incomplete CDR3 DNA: TGTGCCAGCAGTTTTCTATTCGGCGAGCCACGCGGGGATACG. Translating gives CASSFLFGEPRGDT. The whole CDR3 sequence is CASSFLFGEPRGDTQYF.

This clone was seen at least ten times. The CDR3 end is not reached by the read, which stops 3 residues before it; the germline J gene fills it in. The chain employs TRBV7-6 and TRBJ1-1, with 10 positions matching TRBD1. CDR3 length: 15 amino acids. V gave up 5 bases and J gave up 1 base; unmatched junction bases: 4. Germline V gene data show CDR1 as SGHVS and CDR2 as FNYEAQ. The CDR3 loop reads CASSPGQGQNTEAFF. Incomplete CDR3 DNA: TGTGCCAGCAGCCCGGGACAGGGGCAGAACACTGAA.

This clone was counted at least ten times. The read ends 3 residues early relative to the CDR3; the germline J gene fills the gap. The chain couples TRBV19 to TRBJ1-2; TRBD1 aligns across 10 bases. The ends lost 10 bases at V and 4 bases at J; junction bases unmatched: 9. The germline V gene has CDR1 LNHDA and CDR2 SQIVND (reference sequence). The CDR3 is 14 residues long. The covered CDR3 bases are TGTGCCACCGGGACGGGACAGGGGATCTATGGC. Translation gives CATGTGQGIYG. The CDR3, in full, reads CATGTGQGIYGYTF. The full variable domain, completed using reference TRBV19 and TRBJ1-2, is DGGITQSPKYLFRKEGQNVTLSCEQNLNHDAMYWYRQDPGQGLRLIYYSQIVNDFQKGDIAEGYSVSREKKESFPLTVTSAQKNPTAFYLCATGTGQGIYGYTFGSGTRLTVV.

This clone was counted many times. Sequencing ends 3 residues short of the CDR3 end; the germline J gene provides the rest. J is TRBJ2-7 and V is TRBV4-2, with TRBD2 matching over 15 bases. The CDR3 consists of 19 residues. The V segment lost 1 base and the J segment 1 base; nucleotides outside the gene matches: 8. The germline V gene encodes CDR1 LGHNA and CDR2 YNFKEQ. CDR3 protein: CASSQVPGLAGGSSYEQYF. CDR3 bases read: TGTGCCAGCAGCCAAGTTCCGGGACTAGCGGGGGGTAGTTCCTACGAG.

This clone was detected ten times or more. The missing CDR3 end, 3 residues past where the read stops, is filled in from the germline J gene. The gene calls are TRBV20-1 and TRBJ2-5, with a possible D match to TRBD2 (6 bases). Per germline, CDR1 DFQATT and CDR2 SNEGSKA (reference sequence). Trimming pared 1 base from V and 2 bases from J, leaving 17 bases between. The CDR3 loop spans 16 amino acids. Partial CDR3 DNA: TGCAGTGCTAGAGGATCTAGCGCGATTAAACAAGAGACC. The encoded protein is CSARGSSAIKQET. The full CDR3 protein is CSARGSSAIKQETQYF.

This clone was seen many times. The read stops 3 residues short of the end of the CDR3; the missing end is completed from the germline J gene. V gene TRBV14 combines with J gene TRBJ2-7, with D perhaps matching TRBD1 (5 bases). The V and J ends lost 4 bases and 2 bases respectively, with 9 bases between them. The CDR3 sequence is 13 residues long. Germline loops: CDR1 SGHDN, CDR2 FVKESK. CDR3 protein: CASSRAGTYEQYF. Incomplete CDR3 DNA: TGTGCCAGCAGCCGTGCAGGGACCTACGAG.

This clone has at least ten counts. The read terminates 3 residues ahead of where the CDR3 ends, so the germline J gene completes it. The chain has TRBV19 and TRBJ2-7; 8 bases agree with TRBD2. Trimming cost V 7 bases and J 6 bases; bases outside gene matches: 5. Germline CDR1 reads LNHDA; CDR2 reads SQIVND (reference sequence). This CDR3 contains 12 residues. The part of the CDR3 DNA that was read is TGTGCCAGTAATCAGCGGGGGCTCGAG. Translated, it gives CASNQRGLE. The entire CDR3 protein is CASNQRGLEQYF.

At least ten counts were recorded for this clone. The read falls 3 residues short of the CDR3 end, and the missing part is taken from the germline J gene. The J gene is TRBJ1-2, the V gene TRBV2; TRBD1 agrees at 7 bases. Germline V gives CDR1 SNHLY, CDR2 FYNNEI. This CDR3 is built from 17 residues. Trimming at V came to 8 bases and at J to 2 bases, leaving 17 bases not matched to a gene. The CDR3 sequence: CASLAVGQVEINYGYTF. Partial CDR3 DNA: TGTGCCAGCCTCGCCGTAGGACAGGTTGAGATAAACTATGGC.

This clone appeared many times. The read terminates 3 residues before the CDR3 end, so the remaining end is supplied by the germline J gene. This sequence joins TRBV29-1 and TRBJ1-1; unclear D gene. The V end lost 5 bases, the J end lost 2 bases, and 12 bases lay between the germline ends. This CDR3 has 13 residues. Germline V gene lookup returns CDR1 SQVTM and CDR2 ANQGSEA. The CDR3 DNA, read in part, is TGCAGCGTTCATCTCAGTTTAAACACTGAA. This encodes CSVHLSLNTE. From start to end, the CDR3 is CSVHLSLNTEAFF.

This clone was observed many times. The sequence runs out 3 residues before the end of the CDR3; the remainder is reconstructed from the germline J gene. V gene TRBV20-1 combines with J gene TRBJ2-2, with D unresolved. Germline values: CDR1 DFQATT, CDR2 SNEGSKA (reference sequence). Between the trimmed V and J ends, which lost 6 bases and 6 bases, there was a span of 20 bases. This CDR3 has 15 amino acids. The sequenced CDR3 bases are TGCAGTGCCCCCGGTCGGGTTCAGCTGGCCGGGGAG. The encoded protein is CSAPGRVQLAGE. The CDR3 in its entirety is CSAPGRVQLAGELFF.

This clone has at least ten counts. CDR3 residues: CASSRGQGPDTEAFF. The sequenced CDR3 bases are TGCGCCAGCAGCCGCGGACAGGGTCCGGACACTGAA. The chain links TRBV5-1 to TRBJ1-1; 8 nucleotides agree with TRBD1. Read sequence stops 3 residues before the CDR3 end, and the germline J gene provides the missing end. The trim removed 4 bases at V and 3 bases at J, leaving 8 bases unmatched. The CDR3 sequence is 15 residues long. Germline CDR1 reads SGHRS; CDR2 reads YFSETQ.

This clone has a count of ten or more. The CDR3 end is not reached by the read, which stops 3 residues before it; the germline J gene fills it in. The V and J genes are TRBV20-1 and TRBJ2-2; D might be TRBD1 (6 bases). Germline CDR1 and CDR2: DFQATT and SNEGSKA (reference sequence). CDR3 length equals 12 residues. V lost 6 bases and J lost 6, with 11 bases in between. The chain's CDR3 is CSATRGSGELFF. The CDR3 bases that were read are TGCAGTGCGACAAGGGGGTCCGGGGAG.

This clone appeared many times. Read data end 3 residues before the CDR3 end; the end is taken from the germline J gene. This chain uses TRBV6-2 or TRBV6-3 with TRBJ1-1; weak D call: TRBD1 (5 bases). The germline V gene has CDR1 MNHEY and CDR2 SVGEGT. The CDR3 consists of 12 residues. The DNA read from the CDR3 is TGTGCCAGCAGAACCGGACACCCCCGA. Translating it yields CASRTGHPR. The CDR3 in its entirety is CASRTGHPRAFF.

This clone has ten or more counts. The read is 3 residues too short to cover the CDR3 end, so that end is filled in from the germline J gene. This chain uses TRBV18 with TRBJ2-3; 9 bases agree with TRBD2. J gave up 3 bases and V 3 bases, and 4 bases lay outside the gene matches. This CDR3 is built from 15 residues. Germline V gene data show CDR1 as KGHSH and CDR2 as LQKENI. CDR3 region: CASSPLSGGTDTQYF. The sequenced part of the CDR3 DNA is TGTGCCAGCTCACCCCTAAGCGGGGGGACAGATACG.